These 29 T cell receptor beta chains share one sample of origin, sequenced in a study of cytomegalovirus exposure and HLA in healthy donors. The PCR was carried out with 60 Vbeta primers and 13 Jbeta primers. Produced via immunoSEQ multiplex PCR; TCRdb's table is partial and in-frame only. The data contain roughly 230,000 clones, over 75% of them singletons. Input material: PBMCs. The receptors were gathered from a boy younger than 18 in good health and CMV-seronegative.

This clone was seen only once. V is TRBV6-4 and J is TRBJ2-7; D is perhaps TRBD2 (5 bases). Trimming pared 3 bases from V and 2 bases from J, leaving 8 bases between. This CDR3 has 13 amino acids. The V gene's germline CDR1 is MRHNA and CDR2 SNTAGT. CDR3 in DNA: TGTGCCAGCAGTGAGTTCGGGGCCTACGAGCAGTACTTC. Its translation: CASSEFGAYEQYF.

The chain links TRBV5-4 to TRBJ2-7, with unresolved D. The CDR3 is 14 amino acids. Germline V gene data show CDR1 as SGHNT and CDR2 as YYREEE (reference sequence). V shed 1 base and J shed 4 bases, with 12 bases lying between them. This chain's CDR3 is CASSLYAFLYEQYF. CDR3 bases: TGTGCCAGCAGCTTGTATGCGTTTTTGTACGAGCAGTACTTC.

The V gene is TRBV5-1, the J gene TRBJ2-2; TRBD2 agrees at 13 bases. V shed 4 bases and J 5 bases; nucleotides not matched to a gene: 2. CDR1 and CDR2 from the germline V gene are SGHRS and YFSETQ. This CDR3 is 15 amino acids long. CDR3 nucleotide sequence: TGCGCCAGCAGCAGGACTAGCGGGAGTACCGGGGAGCTGTTTTTT. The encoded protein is CASSRTSGSTGELFF.

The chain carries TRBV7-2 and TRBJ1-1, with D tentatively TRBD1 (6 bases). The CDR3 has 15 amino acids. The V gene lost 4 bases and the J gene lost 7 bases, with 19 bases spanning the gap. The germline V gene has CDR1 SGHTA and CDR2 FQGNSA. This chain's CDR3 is CASSSKGGGHLEAFF. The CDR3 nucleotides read TGTGCCAGCAGCTCGAAAGGGGGGGGACACCTTGAAGCTTTCTTT.

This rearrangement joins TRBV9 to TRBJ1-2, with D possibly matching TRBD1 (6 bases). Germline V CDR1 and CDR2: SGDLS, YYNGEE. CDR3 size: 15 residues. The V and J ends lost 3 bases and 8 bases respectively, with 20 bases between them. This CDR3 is CASSASGVRGVGYTF. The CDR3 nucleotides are TGTGCCAGCAGCGCTTCAGGGGTACGGGGAGTCGGCTACACCTTC.

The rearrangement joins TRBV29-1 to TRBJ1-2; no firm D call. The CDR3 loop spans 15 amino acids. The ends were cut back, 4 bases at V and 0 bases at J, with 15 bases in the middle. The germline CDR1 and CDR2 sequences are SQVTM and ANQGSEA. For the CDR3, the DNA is TGCAGCGTTGCCCTGACACGATTCTCTAACTATGGCTACACCTTC. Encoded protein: CSVALTRFSNYGYTF.

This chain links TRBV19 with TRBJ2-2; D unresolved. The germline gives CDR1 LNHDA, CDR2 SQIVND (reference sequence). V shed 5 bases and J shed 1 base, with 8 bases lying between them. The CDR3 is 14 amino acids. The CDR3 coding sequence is TGTGCCAGTAGTCAACAGCAGAACACCGGGGAGCTGTTTTTT. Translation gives CASSQQQNTGELFF.

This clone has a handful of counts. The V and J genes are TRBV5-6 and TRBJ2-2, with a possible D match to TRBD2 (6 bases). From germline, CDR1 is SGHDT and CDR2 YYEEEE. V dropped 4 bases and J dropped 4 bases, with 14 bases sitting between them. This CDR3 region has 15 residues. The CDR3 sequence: CASSRLGHATGELFF. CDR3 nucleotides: TGTGCCAGCAGCCGACTAGGTCACGCCACCGGGGAGCTGTTTTTT.

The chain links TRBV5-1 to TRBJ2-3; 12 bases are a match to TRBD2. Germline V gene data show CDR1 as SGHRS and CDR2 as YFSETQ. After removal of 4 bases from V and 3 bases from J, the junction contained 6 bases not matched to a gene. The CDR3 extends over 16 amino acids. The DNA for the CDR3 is TGCGCCAGCAGCAACCGACTAGCGGGAGCTACAGATACGCAGTATTTT. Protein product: CASSNRLAGATDTQYF.

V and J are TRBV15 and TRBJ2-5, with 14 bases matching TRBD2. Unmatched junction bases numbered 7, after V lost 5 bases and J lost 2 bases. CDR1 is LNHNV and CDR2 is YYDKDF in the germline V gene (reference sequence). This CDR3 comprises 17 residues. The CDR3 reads CATSGRLAGGLQETQYF. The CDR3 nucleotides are TGTGCCACCAGCGGTAGACTAGCGGGAGGGCTACAAGAGACCCAGTACTTC.

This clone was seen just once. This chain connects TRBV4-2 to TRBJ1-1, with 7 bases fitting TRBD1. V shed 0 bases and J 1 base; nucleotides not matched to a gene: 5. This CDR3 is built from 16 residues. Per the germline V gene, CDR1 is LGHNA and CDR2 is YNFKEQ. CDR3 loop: CASSQEGDRANTEAFF. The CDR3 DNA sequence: TGTGCCAGCAGCCAAGAGGGAGACAGGGCGAACACTGAAGCTTTCTTT.

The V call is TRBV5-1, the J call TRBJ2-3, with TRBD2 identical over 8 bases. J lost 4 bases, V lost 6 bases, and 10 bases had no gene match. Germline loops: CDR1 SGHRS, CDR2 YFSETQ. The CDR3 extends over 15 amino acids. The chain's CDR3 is CASTDSGIPSDTQYF. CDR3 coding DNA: TGCGCCAGCACCGATAGCGGGATACCGTCAGATACGCAGTATTTT.

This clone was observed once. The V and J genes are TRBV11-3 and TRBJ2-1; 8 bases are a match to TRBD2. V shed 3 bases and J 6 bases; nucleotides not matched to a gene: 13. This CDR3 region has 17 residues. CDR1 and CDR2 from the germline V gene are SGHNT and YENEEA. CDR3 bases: TGTGCCAGCAGCTTTAACGGGGGGGACCGAAGGGTCAATGAGCAGTTCTTC. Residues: CASSFNGGDRRVNEQFF.

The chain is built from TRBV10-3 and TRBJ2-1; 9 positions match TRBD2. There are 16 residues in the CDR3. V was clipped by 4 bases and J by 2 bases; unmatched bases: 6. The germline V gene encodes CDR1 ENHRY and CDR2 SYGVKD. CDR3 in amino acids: CAISGIAGAPYNEQFF. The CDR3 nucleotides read TGTGCCATCAGTGGGATAGCGGGGGCTCCCTACAATGAGCAGTTCTTC.

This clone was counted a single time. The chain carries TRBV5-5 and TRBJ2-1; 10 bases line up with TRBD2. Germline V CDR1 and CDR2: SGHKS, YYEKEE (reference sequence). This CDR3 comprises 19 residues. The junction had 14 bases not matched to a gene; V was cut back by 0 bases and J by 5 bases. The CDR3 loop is CASSLEGLAGAFVHNEQFF. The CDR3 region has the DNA TGTGCCAGCAGCTTGGAGGGGCTAGCGGGAGCTTTTGTCCACAATGAGCAGTTCTTC. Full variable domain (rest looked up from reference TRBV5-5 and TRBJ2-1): DAGVTQSPTHLIKTRGQQVTLRCSPISGHKSVSWYQQVLGQGPQFIFQYYEKEERGRGNFPDRFSARQFPNYSSELNVNALLLGDSALYLCASSLEGLAGAFVHNEQFFGPGTRLTVL.

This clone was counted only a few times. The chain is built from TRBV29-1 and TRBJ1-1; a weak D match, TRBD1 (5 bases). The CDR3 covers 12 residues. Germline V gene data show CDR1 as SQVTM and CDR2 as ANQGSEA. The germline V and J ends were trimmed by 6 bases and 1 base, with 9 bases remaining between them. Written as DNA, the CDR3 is TGCAGCGTCCGTAGGGGGAACACTGAAGCTTTCTTT. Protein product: CSVRRGNTEAFF.

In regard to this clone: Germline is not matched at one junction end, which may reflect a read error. As DNA, the CDR3 is TGCGCCAGCAGCTTGGCGGAGGGAACCAACTATGGCTACCCCTTC. Residues: CASSLAEGTNYGYPF. The gene calls are TRBV5-1 and TRBJ1-2; no reliable D call. The CDR3 is 15 residues long. Germline assignment: CDR1 SGHRS and CDR2 YFSETQ. The variable domain in full, with the rest retrieved from reference TRBV5-1 and TRBJ1-2, is KAGVTQTPRYLIKTRGQQVTLSCSPISGHRSVSWYQQTPGQGLQFLFEYFSETQRNKGNFPGRFSGRQFSNSRSEMNVSTLELGDSALYLCASSLAEGTNYGYPFGSGTRLTVV.

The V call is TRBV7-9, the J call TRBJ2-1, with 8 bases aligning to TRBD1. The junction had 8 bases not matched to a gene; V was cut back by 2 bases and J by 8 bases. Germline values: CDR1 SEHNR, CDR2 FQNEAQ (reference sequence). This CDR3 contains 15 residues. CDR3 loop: CASSLSTGGPHEQFF. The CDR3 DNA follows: TGTGCCAGCAGCTTAAGTACAGGGGGTCCACATGAGCAGTTCTTC.

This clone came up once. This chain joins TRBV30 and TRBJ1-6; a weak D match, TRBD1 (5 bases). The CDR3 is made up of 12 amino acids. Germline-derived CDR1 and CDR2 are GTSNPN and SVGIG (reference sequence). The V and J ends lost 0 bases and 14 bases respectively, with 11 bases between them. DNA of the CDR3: TGTGCCTGGAGTGTAACGCGGGGGTCCCTCCACTTT. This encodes CAWSVTRGSLHF.

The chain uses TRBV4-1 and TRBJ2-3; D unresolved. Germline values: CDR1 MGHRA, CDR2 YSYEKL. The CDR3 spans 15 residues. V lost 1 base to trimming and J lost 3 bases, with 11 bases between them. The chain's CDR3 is CASSQGLLPTDTQYF. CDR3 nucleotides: TGCGCCAGCAGCCAAGGACTTCTCCCTACAGATACGCAGTATTTT.

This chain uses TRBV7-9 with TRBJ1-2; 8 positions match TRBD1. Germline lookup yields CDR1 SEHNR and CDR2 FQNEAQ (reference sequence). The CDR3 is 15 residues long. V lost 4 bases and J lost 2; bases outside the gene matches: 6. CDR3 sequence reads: CASSSPDRANYGYTF. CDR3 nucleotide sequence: TGTGCCAGCAGCTCGCCGGACAGGGCGAACTATGGCTACACCTTC.

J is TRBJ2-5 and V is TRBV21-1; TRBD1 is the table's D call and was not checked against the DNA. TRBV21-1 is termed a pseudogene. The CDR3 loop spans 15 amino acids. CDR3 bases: TGTGCCAGCAGCAAGGTAGACAGGGGGTTTGAGACCCAGTACTTC. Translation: CASSKVDRGFETQYF.

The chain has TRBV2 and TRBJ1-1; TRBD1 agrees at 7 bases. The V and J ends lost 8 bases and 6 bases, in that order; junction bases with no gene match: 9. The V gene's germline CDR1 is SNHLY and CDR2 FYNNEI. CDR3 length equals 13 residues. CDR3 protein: CASAWTGSSEAFF. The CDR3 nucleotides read TGTGCCAGCGCCTGGACAGGCTCGTCTGAAGCTTTCTTT.

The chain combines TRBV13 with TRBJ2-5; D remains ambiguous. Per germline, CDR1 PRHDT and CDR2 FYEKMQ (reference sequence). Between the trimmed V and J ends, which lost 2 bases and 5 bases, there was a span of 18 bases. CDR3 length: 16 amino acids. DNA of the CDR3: TGTGCCAGCAGCTTAAGTGAGAACTATCCGATCGAGACCCAGTACTTC. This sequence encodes CASSLSENYPIETQYF. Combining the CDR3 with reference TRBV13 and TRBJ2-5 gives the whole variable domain AAGVIQSPRHLIKEKRETATLKCYPIPRHDTVYWYQQGPGQDPQFLISFYEKMQSDKGSIPDRFSAQQFSDYHSELNMSSLELGDSALYFCASSLSENYPIETQYFGPGTRLLVL.

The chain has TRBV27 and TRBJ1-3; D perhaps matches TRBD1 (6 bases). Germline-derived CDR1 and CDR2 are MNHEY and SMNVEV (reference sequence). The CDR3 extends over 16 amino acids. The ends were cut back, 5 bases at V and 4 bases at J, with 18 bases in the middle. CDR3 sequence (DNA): TGTGCCAGCAGTCCATTCTTGGGGGCTGAGGGAAACACCATATATTTT. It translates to CASSPFLGAEGNTIYF.

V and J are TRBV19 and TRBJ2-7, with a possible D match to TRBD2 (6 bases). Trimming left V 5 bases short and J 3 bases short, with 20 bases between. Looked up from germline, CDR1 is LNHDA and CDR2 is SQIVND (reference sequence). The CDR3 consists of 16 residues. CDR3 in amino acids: CASSPRGRAANYEQYF. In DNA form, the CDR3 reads TGTGCCAGTAGTCCGCGGGGTCGAGCGGCGAACTACGAGCAGTACTTC.

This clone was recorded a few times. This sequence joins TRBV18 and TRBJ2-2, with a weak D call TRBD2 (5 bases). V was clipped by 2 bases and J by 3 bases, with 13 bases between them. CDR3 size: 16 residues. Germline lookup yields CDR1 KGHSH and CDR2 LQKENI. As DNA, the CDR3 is TGTGCCAGCTCACCAGCCGGGCAGCGGTACACCGGGGAGCTGTTTTTT. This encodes CASSPAGQRYTGELFF.

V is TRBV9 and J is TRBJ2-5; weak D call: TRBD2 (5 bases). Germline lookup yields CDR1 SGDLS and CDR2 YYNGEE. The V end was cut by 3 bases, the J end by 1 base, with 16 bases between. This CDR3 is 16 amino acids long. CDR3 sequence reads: CASSARTGGGQETQYF. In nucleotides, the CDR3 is TGTGCCAGCAGCGCAAGAACCGGCGGAGGCCAAGAGACCCAGTACTTC.

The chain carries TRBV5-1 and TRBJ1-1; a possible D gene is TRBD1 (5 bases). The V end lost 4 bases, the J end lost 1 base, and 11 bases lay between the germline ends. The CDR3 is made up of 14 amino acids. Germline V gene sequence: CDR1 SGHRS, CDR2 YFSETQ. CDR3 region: CASSIFRANTEAFF. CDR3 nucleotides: TGCGCCAGCAGCATATTCAGGGCGAACACTGAAGCTTTCTTT.